This T cell receptor beta chain was obtained from a study of shared clonotypes between healthy human individuals. Sequencing of unsorted PBMC DNA was carried out using ten immunoSEQ deep assay plates. Using immunoSEQ multiplex PCR, the repertoire was profiled, and TCRdb retains in-frame clones only, with some absent. The sample holds about 480,000 clones, 60% to 85% seen once. Donors were healthy HIV-negative adults without recent acute infections or vaccinations. The CDR3 sequence is 15 residues long. The V gene end was trimmed by 2 bases and the J gene end by 4 bases; junction bases not matched to a gene: 5. Per the germline V gene, CDR1 is SEHNR and CDR2 is FQNEAQ (reference sequence).

The material sequenced was PBMCs. The rearrangement uses TRBV7-9 and TRBJ2-5, with 9 bases fitting TRBD2. The receptor comes from a middle-aged woman in good health. Some clones in this sample may be carry-over from other donors' samples. CDR3 amino acids: CASSLTSGWSETQYF. The CDR3 nucleotides read TGTGCCAGCAGCTTAACTAGCGGGTGGTCAGAGACCCAGTACTTC.